This T cell receptor (beta chain) was obtained from a study of identical twins. Whole-study findings and limits: Modeled out-of-frame TCR alpha sharing in monozygotic twins fell below observed levels. Weaker excess twin sharing was observed in beta out-of-frame sequences. There is a chance that invariant MAIT and iNKT cells partially muddied zero-insertion analyses.

Points on this clonotype: The antigen is undetermined.

The germline V and J ends were trimmed by 2 bases and 2 bases, with 9 bases remaining between them. This CDR3 contains 13 residues. The germline CDR1 and CDR2 sequences are GTSNPN and SVGIG (reference sequence). Each cDNA held unique molecular identifiers, and template switching gave it a universal primer site. In TCRdb, the 5' RACE reads were re-called with MiXCR into one record per CDR3 protein. The top ten clones hold around 3.1% of a sample with about 570,000 distinct CDR3 sequences, more than 9% of them seen once. The data were also submitted as part of a second study, on yellow fever vaccine responses in identical twins.

The receptor's source is a woman between 18 and 29 years old in good health. Sequenced input: PBMCs. The rearrangement joins TRBV30 to TRBJ1-1; the D is unclear. The CDR3 DNA reads TGTGCCTGGAGTATAACGGCAAACACTGAAGCTTTCTTT. This sequence encodes CAWSITANTEAFF.